Listed here are 26 T cell receptor beta chains from one sample, sequenced in a study of spatial heterogeneity in lung cancer. TCRdb ran MiXCR on the 5' RACE reads and lists one entry per CDR3 protein. This table has approximately 15,000 distinct CDR3 sequences, around 3.3% appearing once. Time point of the sample: sample taken at primary tumor resection. This specimen consisted of normal lung tissue next to the tumor, obtained at surgery. These receptors were obtained from a male donor with early-stage non-small cell lung cancer.

There are many counts of this clonotype. As an off-target read in a library built for alpha chains, this beta chain has a frequency of little significance. The V call is TRBV7-2, the J call TRBJ2-7; D is unclear. The germline V and J ends were trimmed by 4 bases and 3 bases, with 4 bases remaining between them. This CDR3 spans 11 amino acids. The germline CDR1 and CDR2 sequences are SGHTA and FQGNSA. CDR3 nucleotides: TGTGCCAGCAGCTCCTTCTACGAGCAGTACTTC. It specifies CASSSFYEQYF.

This clonotype showed up many times. This beta chain is a stray sequence in a library constructed for alpha chains; its clone size is not meaningful. The chain couples TRBV6-5 to TRBJ2-2, with no clear D. Trimming removed 0 bases at V and 7 bases at J, with 18 bases between. This CDR3 comprises 17 residues. From germline, CDR1 is MNHEY and CDR2 SVGAGI. The CDR3 spells CASSYSYNDWNVGELFF. The CDR3 DNA is TGTGCCAGCAGTTACTCCTACAACGATTGGAATGTCGGGGAGCTGTTTTTT.

This clonotype was recorded many times. This beta chain is a stray sequence in a library constructed for alpha chains; its clone size is not meaningful. The chain recombines TRBV5-1 with TRBJ2-5; D tentatively fits TRBD1 or TRBD2 (6 bases each). The CDR3 covers 16 residues. In germline, CDR1 is SGHRS, CDR2 YFSETQ. The V gene lost 7 bases and the J gene lost 4 bases, with 23 bases spanning the gap. The CDR3 loop reads CASHEGGNLPGETQYF. As DNA, the CDR3 is TGCGCCAGCCACGAGGGGGGCAACCTTCCGGGAGAGACCCAGTACTTC.

This clonotype was detected many times. A junction boundary mismatches the germline segment, possibly from a read error. This beta chain is an off-target read within a library intended for alpha chains, so its frequency means little. The V call is TRBV7-7, the J call TRBJ2-1, with TRBD2 matching 8 bases. The CDR3 runs to 13 residues. Germline CDR1 is SSHAT and CDR2 is FNYEAQ (reference sequence). The CDR3 reads CASSLAGLDEQFF. For the CDR3, the DNA is TGTGCTAGCAGCTTAGCGGGATTAGATGAGCAGTTCTTC.

This clonotype was observed many times. With the library built for alpha chains, this beta chain is off target and its frequency is not meaningful. The rearrangement links TRBV11-3 to TRBJ2-7; D gene ambiguous. Trimming removed 1 base at V and 1 base at J, with 11 bases between. Germline CDR1 reads SGHNT; CDR2 reads YENEEA. The CDR3 is made up of 15 amino acids. The CDR3 sequence: CASSLGLGMSYEQYF. In DNA, the CDR3 is TGTGCCAGCAGCTTAGGCCTGGGGATGTCCTACGAGCAGTACTTC.

This clonotype showed up many times. The size of this beta chain means little, since it is a stray read in a library made for alpha chains. The chain has TRBV5-5 and TRBJ2-3; D perhaps matches TRBD2 (7 bases). The germline gives CDR1 SGHKS, CDR2 YYEKEE (reference sequence). This CDR3 is built from 16 residues. Trimming removed 3 bases at V and 1 base at J, with 15 bases between. CDR3 sequence (DNA): TGTGCCAGCAGCTACGAGGGGGGGCCCCGCACAGATACGCAGTATTTT. It codes for CASSYEGGPRTDTQYF.

This clonotype was seen ten or more times. A library prepared for alpha chains yielded this beta chain as an off-target read; its size is of little meaning. J is TRBJ1-5 and V is TRBV2; a weak D match, TRBD1 (6 bases). The ends were cut back, 2 bases at V and 4 bases at J, with 12 bases in the middle. CDR3 size: 15 residues. Germline V gives CDR1 SNHLY, CDR2 FYNNEI. The DNA for the CDR3 is TGTGCCAGCAGTGAAATGGGGGCGAGTAATCAGCCCCAGCATTTT. Translation gives CASSEMGASNQPQHF.

As to this clonotype: Since the library was made to target alpha chains, this beta chain is a stray read and its abundance is not meaningful. The chain uses TRBV12-3 or TRBV12-4 and TRBJ2-1; weak D call: TRBD2 (6 bases). The CDR3 spans 15 residues. V lost 3 bases and J 2 bases, leaving 11 bases between the germline ends. The CDR3 loop is CASSFEGGTYNEQFF. CDR3 nucleotides: TGTGCCAGCAGTTTTGAAGGAGGGACCTACAATGAGCAGTTCTTC.

This clonotype has at least ten counts. Little can be read into the size of this beta chain, an off-target read in a library designed for alpha chains. The chain uses TRBV5-1 and TRBJ2-7; 9 bases agree with TRBD2. The length of the CDR3 is 14 residues. From germline, CDR1 is SGHRS and CDR2 YFSETQ. Trimming took 4 bases from V and 6 from J; bases not matched to a gene: 8. In DNA form, the CDR3 reads TGCGCCAGCAGCCCTAGCGGGATTGAGGGCGAGCAGTACTTC. Translating it yields CASSPSGIEGEQYF.

The sample holds many counts of this clonotype. As an off-target read in a library built for alpha chains, this beta chain has a frequency of little significance. The rearrangement links TRBV28 to TRBJ2-5, with 7 nucleotides matching TRBD2. From germline, CDR1 is MDHEN and CDR2 SYDVKM. The CDR3 is 14 amino acids. Trimming cost V 3 bases and J 1 base; bases outside gene matches: 2. CDR3 DNA: TGTGCCAGCAGTTTGGGGGGGGTCCAAGAGACCCAGTACTTC. This encodes CASSLGGVQETQYF. The full variable domain, rest sourced from reference TRBV28 and TRBJ2-5, is DVKVTQSSRYLVKRTGEKVFLECVQDMDHENMFWYRQDPGLGLRLIYFSYDVKMKEKGDIPEGYSVSREKKERFSLILESASTNQTSMYLCASSLGGVQETQYFGPGTRLLVL.

This clonotype was seen ten or more times. A library made for alpha chains picked up this beta chain off target, so its size means little. The chain combines TRBV7-3 with TRBJ2-1, with 9 bases matching TRBD2. The CDR3 spans 15 residues. The J segment lost 4 bases and the V segment lost 5 bases, leaving 6 bases of the junction unmatched. Germline V gene lookup returns CDR1 SGHTA and CDR2 FQGTGA. The CDR3 loop is CASSPRLAEYNEQFF. The CDR3 DNA reads TGTGCCAGCAGCCCTCGACTAGCGGAGTACAATGAGCAGTTCTTC.

This clonotype was found many times. This beta chain lies outside the target of a library built for alpha chains; its clone size means little. The genes are TRBV12-3 or TRBV12-4 and TRBJ1-6; weak D call: TRBD1 (5 bases). This CDR3 contains 14 residues. With 5 bases removed from V and 7 bases from J, the gap between germline ends came to 12 bases. The CDR3 sequence: CASSTGRPNSPLHF. CDR3 coding DNA: TGTGCCAGCAGTACGGGACGGCCAAATTCACCCCTCCACTTT.

Ten or more counts support this clonotype. Being off target in a library aimed at alpha chains, this beta chain has a size of little meaning. The V call is TRBV28, the J call TRBJ2-5, with 11 bases identical to TRBD2. J was trimmed by 5 bases and V by 10 bases; bases with no gene match: 18. CDR1 and CDR2 from the germline V gene are MDHEN and SYDVKM. The CDR3 totals 17 residues. The CDR3 sequence: CAITRRLAGLGSETQYF. The DNA for the CDR3 is TGTGCCATCACCCGGAGACTAGCGGGATTGGGTTCGGAGACCCAGTACTTC.

This clonotype came up many times. Being off target in a library aimed at alpha chains, this beta chain has a size of little meaning. The chain links TRBV7-3 to TRBJ1-6, with 8 nucleotides matching TRBD1. The CDR3 runs to 13 residues. The V gene's germline CDR1 is SGHTA and CDR2 FQGTGA. The J segment lost 14 bases and the V segment lost 2 bases, leaving 5 bases of the junction unmatched. The CDR3 DNA is TGTGCCAGCAGCTTAGGGACAGGCAATTCCCTCCACTTT. It codes for CASSLGTGNSLHF.

This clonotype was counted ten times or more. Within a library made for alpha chains, this beta chain is off target, and its count is uninformative. The chain combines TRBV27 with TRBJ1-5; 8 bases map to TRBD1. In germline, CDR1 is MNHEY, CDR2 SMNVEV (reference sequence). The CDR3 has 15 amino acids. J gave up 4 bases and V 7 bases, and 9 bases lay outside the gene matches. CDR3 coding DNA: TGTGCCAGCAATCCCGGGACAGGCCCAAATCAGCCCCAGCATTTT. Encoded protein: CASNPGTGPNQPQHF.

This clonotype was seen ten or more times. This beta chain lies outside the target of a library built for alpha chains; its clone size means little. The V and J genes are TRBV27 and TRBJ2-1; D remains ambiguous. V was clipped by 5 bases and J by 7 bases, with 12 bases between them. This CDR3 is built from 13 residues. CDR1 is MNHEY and CDR2 is SMNVEV in the germline V gene (reference sequence). The CDR3 is CASSVREWNEQFF. CDR3 bases: TGTGCCAGCAGTGTAAGGGAATGGAATGAGCAGTTCTTC.

This clonotype was seen many times. A library prepared for alpha chains yielded this beta chain as an off-target read; its size is of little meaning. The J gene is TRBJ1-2, the V gene TRBV7-2, with a weak D call TRBD1 (6 bases). This CDR3 has 15 residues. V gave up 4 bases and J gave up 6 bases, with 18 bases separating them. Germline CDR1 SGHTA, CDR2 FQGNSA. CDR3 DNA: TGTGCCAGCAGCTCAAAGGGGGGTGGAGGCGATGGCTACACCTTC. Amino acid sequence: CASSSKGGGGDGYTF. The full variable domain, completed using reference TRBV7-2 and TRBJ1-2, is GAGVSQSPSNKVTEKGKDVELRCDPISGHTALYWYRQSLGQGLEFLIYFQGNSAPDKSGLPSDRFSAERTGGSVSTLTIQRTQQEDSAVYLCASSSKGGGGDGYTFGSGTRLTVV.

This clonotype was observed many times. For a library built for alpha chains, this beta chain is a stray read; little rests on its size. This chain uses TRBV11-2 with TRBJ1-1, with 9 bases matching TRBD1. The CDR3 is 13 residues long. Germline V gives CDR1 SGHAT, CDR2 FQNNGV. After removal of 0 bases from V and 10 bases from J, the junction contained 3 bases not matched to a gene. DNA for the CDR3: TGTGCCAGCAGCTTAGACCAGGACAGGGGAGCTTTCTTT. Translated, it gives CASSLDQDRGAFF.

This clonotype has ten or more counts. Since it is a stray read in a library aimed at alpha chains, this beta chain has a size that is not meaningful. The V and J genes are TRBV27 and TRBJ1-1; 10 bases map to TRBD1. The CDR3 sequence is 14 residues long. Germline values: CDR1 MNHEY, CDR2 SMNVEV (reference sequence). V shed 3 bases and J 4 bases; nucleotides not matched to a gene: 2. CDR3 loop: CASSFRTGGTEAFF. The CDR3 coding sequence is TGTGCCAGCAGTTTCCGGACAGGGGGCACTGAAGCTTTCTTT.

This clonotype was seen at least ten times. Since the library was made to target alpha chains, this beta chain is a stray read and its abundance is not meaningful. J is TRBJ1-6 and V is TRBV9; TRBD1 might be the D (5 bases). V lost 4 bases and J 5 bases, leaving 13 bases between the germline ends. The germline V gene encodes CDR1 SGDLS and CDR2 YYNGEE. This CDR3 is 15 amino acids long. CDR3 sequence (DNA): TGTGCCAGCAGCCCTGGGACGGAGAATAATTCACCCCTCCACTTT. Amino acids: CASSPGTENNSPLHF. The full variable domain, rest sourced from reference TRBV9 and TRBJ1-6, is DSGVTQTPKHLITATGQRVTLRCSPRSGDLSVYWYQQSLDQGLQFLIQYYNGEERAKGNILERFSAQQFPDLHSELNLSSLELGDSALYFCASSPGTENNSPLHFGNGTRLTVT.

Ten or more counts support this clonotype. Since it is a stray read in a library aimed at alpha chains, this beta chain has a size that is not meaningful. V is TRBV29-1 and J is TRBJ2-7; 10 bases are a match to TRBD2. Germline CDR1 and CDR2: SQVTM and ANQGSEA. Unmatched junction bases numbered 8, after V lost 6 bases and J lost 6 bases. CDR3 size: 13 residues. In DNA form, the CDR3 reads TGCAGCGTAATGACTAGCGGGTCTTTCGAGCAGTACTTC. Translating gives CSVMTSGSFEQYF.

This clonotype occurred many times. This beta chain lies outside the target of a library built for alpha chains; its clone size means little. The chain recombines TRBV5-1 with TRBJ1-2; D not resolved. Germline V gene lookup returns CDR1 SGHRS and CDR2 YFSETQ. This CDR3 contains 13 residues. V shed 0 bases and J shed 6 bases, with 9 bases lying between them. CDR3 coding DNA: TGCGCCAGCAGCTTGGGTCATGTGGATGGCTACACCTTC. Protein sequence: CASSLGHVDGYTF.

This clonotype was seen many times. This beta chain turned up in a library designed for alpha chains; as an off-target read, its abundance says little. The rearrangement links TRBV5-1 to TRBJ1-1; 9 bases are a match to TRBD1. Germline V gives CDR1 SGHRS, CDR2 YFSETQ. There are 15 residues in the CDR3. J was trimmed by 5 bases and V by 4 bases; bases with no gene match: 9. In DNA, the CDR3 is TGCGCCAGCAGCCCGGGACAGGGAGGAATGACTGAAGCTTTCTTT. This encodes CASSPGQGGMTEAFF. Complete variable domain (other parts from reference TRBV5-1 and TRBJ1-1): KAGVTQTPRYLIKTRGQQVTLSCSPISGHRSVSWYQQTPGQGLQFLFEYFSETQRNKGNFPGRFSGRQFSNSRSEMNVSTLELGDSALYLCASSPGQGGMTEAFFGQGTRLTVV.

This clonotype came up many times. Found in a library prepared for alpha chains, this beta chain is an off-target read, and its abundance has little meaning. J is TRBJ2-1 and V is TRBV11-2, with D uncertain. Trimming removed 6 bases from V and 0 bases from J, with 6 bases in between. The CDR3 has 13 residues. Per the germline V gene, CDR1 is SGHAT and CDR2 is FQNNGV. CDR3 nucleotide sequence: TGTGCCAGCAGAAGAAGCTCCTACAATGAGCAGTTCTTC. It translates to CASRRSSYNEQFF.

This clonotype was picked up many times. This beta chain is an unintended read in a library built for alpha chains; its size means little. J is TRBJ2-3 and V is TRBV20-1, with D tentatively TRBD2 (6 bases). This CDR3 spans 16 amino acids. The ends were cut back, 5 bases at V and 2 bases at J, with 20 bases in the middle. The germline gives CDR1 DFQATT, CDR2 SNEGSKA (reference sequence). The CDR3: CSASLMRAGTTDTQYF. The CDR3 DNA is TGCAGTGCTTCCCTTATGAGGGCGGGAACCACAGATACGCAGTATTTT.

Many counts were recorded for this clonotype. With the library built for alpha chains, this beta chain is off target and its frequency is not meaningful. The rearrangement links TRBV30 to TRBJ1-4, with no clear D. Germline-derived CDR1 and CDR2 are GTSNPN and SVGIG (reference sequence). The CDR3 runs 15 residues. Trimming cost V 3 bases and J 4 bases, with 15 bases left between them. This CDR3 is CAWSATGSINEKLFF. In nucleotides, the CDR3 is TGTGCCTGGAGCGCAACCGGGTCTATTAATGAAAAACTGTTTTTT.